The text below deals with one T cell receptor beta chain. This sample was included in a study of T cell clones after liver transplantation. About the research overall: Graft-donor-reactive sequences were compared with third-party-reactive TCRbeta sequences from pre-transplant mixed lymphocyte reactions. Three of the eight recipients were HCV-positive; the rest had non-autoimmune, non-viral transplant indications.

Germline V lookup: CDR1 SGHDN, CDR2 FVKESK. Between the trimmed V and J ends, which lost 0 bases and 4 bases, there was a span of 12 bases. There are 15 residues in the CDR3. Only in-frame clones appear in the TCRdb table, and some are missing; sequencing was by immunoSEQ multiplex PCR. Here the sample spans around 80,000 clones, around four fifths being singletons. The specimen comprised CD4+ T cells from blood, sampled 45 to 46 months after liver transplant. The receptor comes from a human patient who received a liver transplant. A share of the T cells may be of graft donor origin. This chain connects TRBV14 to TRBJ2-5, with D unclear. CDR3 DNA sequence: TGTGCCAGCAGCCAAGAGTGGGCCAGGTCAGAGACCCAGTACTTC. It yields the protein CASSQEWARSETQYF. Full variable domain (remainder filled in from reference TRBV14 and TRBJ2-5): EAGVTQFPSHSVIEKGQTVTLRCDPISGHDNLYWYRRVMGKEIKFLLHFVKESKQDESGMPNNRFLAERTGGTYSTLKVQPAELEDSGVYFCASSQEWARSETQYFGPGTRLLVL.